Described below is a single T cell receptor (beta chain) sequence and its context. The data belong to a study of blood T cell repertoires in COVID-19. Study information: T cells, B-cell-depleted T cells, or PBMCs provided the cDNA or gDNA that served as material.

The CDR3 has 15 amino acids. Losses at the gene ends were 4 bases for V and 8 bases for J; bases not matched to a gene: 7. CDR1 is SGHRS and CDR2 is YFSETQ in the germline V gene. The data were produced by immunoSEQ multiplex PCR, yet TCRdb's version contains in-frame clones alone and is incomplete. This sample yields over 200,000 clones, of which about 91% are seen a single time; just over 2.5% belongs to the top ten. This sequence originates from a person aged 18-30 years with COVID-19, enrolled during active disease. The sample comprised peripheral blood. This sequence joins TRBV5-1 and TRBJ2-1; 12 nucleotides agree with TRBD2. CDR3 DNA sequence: TGCGCCAGCAGCCCACTAGCGGGAGGTCTCCATGAGCAGTTCTTC. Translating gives CASSPLAGGLHEQFF.